The 7 T cell receptor beta chains presented below share a single source sample, sequenced in a study of T cell responses to AZD1222 COVID-19 vaccine (dated by TCRdb to the early 2020s). The meaning of the sample's time point label: baseline before first vaccination. The library was built by means of the immunoSEQ multiplex PCR assay. TCRdb's version of the immuneACCESS table is confined to in-frame rearrangements and falls short of the full clone set. An unresolved V gene accounts for under half of the shortfall where checked; the remainder is of unknown origin. In this sample the table shows roughly 100,000 clones, 90% of which occur a single time. The top ten clonotypes cover roughly 5% of the sample. Sequenced here: peripheral blood, sampled on day 0 of AZD1222 vaccination. These receptors all come from an adult in good health.

The chain combines TRBV6-5 with TRBJ1-1; D is perhaps TRBD1 (5 bases). Trimming took 8 bases from V and 3 from J, leaving 16 bases between them. The germline V gene has CDR1 MNHEY and CDR2 SVGAGI. This CDR3 is 14 amino acids long. The CDR3 sequence is CASLSSGIDTEAFF. In DNA form, the CDR3 reads TGTGCCAGCCTTTCGTCAGGGATTGACACTGAAGCTTTCTTT.

This chain connects TRBV30 to TRBJ2-1; D could derive from TRBD1 or TRBD2 (5 bases each). The V gene lost 3 bases and the J gene lost 10 bases, with 10 bases spanning the gap. Germline V gene lookup returns CDR1 GTSNPN and CDR2 SVGIG (reference sequence). The CDR3 contains 11 residues. The CDR3 spells CAWRGVDEQFF. CDR3 nucleotides: TGTGCCTGGAGGGGGGTTGACGAGCAGTTCTTC.

CDR3 coding DNA: TGTGCCATCAGTTTCGACGGGACATCTGAAGCTTTCTTT. Residues: CAISFDGTSEAFF. J is TRBJ1-1 and V is TRBV10-3, with D possibly TRBD1 on 6 matching bases. Germline V lookup: CDR1 ENHRY, CDR2 SYGVKD. This CDR3 spans 13 amino acids. V was trimmed by 5 bases and J by 6 bases, leaving 13 bases between them.

The J gene is TRBJ2-5, the V gene TRBV9; 9 bases match TRBD1. The CDR3 consists of 16 residues. CDR1 and CDR2 (germline): SGDLS, YYNGEE. V lost 0 bases to trimming and J lost 2 bases; unmatched junction nucleotides: 5. CDR3 sequence (DNA): TGTGCCAGCAGCGTAGCTCCGACAGGGGGACAAGAGACCCAGTACTTC. Translating it yields CASSVAPTGGQETQYF. The variable domain in full, completed from reference TRBV9 and TRBJ2-5, reads DSGVTQTPKHLITATGQRVTLRCSPRSGDLSVYWYQQSLDQGLQFLIQYYNGEERAKGNILERFSAQQFPDLHSELNLSSLELGDSALYFCASSVAPTGGQETQYFGPGTRLLVL.

The chain combines TRBV6-1 with TRBJ1-5; D is unresolved. Trimming took off 2 bases at V and 0 bases at J, with 14 bases between the two ends. CDR3 length: 17 residues. Per the germline V gene, CDR1 is MNHNS and CDR2 is SASEGT. The CDR3 sequence: CASSELGLGISNQPQHF. The CDR3 DNA is TGTGCCAGCAGTGAACTAGGGCTAGGGATTAGCAATCAGCCCCAGCATTTT.

This sequence joins TRBV18 and TRBJ1-5; 9 positions agree with TRBD1. This CDR3 is built from 17 residues. Germline V CDR1 and CDR2: KGHSH, LQKENI. V trimming: 6 bases; J trimming: 2 bases; junction bases outside the gene matches: 11. CDR3 sequence reads: CASSVDRGRSGNQPQHF. The CDR3 nucleotides are TGTGCCAGCTCCGTGGACAGGGGTCGTAGTGGCAATCAGCCCCAGCATTTT.

The chain employs TRBV9 and TRBJ1-1, with D unclear. This CDR3 has 14 residues. V was cut by 0 bases and J by 1 base, with 7 bases left in between. The V gene's germline CDR1 is SGDLS and CDR2 YYNGEE. The CDR3 loop reads CASSVDGRNTEAFF. Here the CDR3 DNA reads TGTGCCAGCAGCGTAGACGGCAGGAACACTGAAGCTTTCTTT.